This TCR beta chain was identified in a study of T-cell reconstitution after alpha-beta-depleted transplantation in children. The CDR3 is 14 residues long. The V end lost 6 bases, the J end lost 2 bases, and 13 bases lay between the germline ends. Germline lookup yields CDR1 SGHTA and CDR2 FQGNSA. Using unique molecular identifiers, the investigators prepared the TCRbeta library. TCRdb itself ran the PCR reads through MiXCR, one entry per CDR3 protein. The table shows 75,000 to 100,000 distinct CDR3 sequences, with about 8% occurring only once. This clonotype was counted many times. This TCR came from a human donor who donated a stem cell graft to a child with congenital amegakaryocytic thrombocytopenia. The sequences come from PBMCs from the stem cell graft donor, collected from the stem cell graft. The chain uses TRBV7-2 and TRBJ1-2; tentative D call: TRBD1 (6 bases). DNA for the CDR3: TGTGCCAGCAGTCAGGGGCCGCGGAACTATGGCTACACCTTC. Translation: CASSQGPRNYGYTF.